The 15 T cell receptor beta chains below come from one sample, sequenced in a study of control samples from healthy donors and cancer patients. Here immunoSEQ multiplex PCR was the method, and the copy in TCRdb shows in-frame clones only, minus some. Among 110,000 or so clones listed, 85% to 90% were seen once. Sequences were obtained from blood. The source of these receptors is a man under 40 in good health.

This sequence joins TRBV5-1 and TRBJ2-5, with unresolved D. With 7 bases removed from V and 3 bases from J, the gap between germline ends came to 10 bases. Germline V gene lookup returns CDR1 SGHRS and CDR2 YFSETQ. This CDR3 has 12 amino acids. The CDR3 bases are TGCGCCAGCGGACCGAACGAAGAGACCCAGTACTTC. Translation: CASGPNEETQYF.

This chain connects TRBV4-1 to TRBJ1-6; 7 nucleotides line up with TRBD1. V gave up 2 bases and J gave up 6 bases; unmatched junction bases: 1. In germline, CDR1 is MGHRA, CDR2 YSYEKL. This CDR3 region has 14 residues. Written as DNA, the CDR3 is TGCGCCAGCAGCCAACAGGGGGTTAATTCACCCCTCCACTTT. Its translation: CASSQQGVNSPLHF.

The genes are TRBV7-9 and TRBJ1-5, with D uncertain. This CDR3 has 12 amino acids. The V gene lost 4 bases and the J gene lost 7 bases, with 8 bases spanning the gap. From germline, CDR1 is SEHNR and CDR2 FQNEAQ (reference sequence). The CDR3 region is CASSYGSQPQHF. The CDR3 DNA reads as TGTGCCAGCAGCTATGGGAGCCAGCCCCAGCATTTT. Together with reference TRBV7-9 and TRBJ1-5, the CDR3 gives the full variable domain: DTGVSQNPRHKITKRGQNVTFRCDPISEHNRLYWYRQTLGQGPEFLTYFQNEAQLEKSRLLSDRFSAERPKGSFSTLEIQRTEQGDSAMYLCASSYGSQPQHFGDGTRLSIL.

The chain is built from TRBV29-1 and TRBJ1-1; D might be TRBD1 (5 bases). The CDR3 loop spans 12 amino acids. Germline V gene lookup returns CDR1 SQVTM and CDR2 ANQGSEA. Trimming took off 4 bases at V and 10 bases at J, with 16 bases between the two ends. CDR3 DNA sequence: TGCAGCGTTGTCTCGTTAGAGAGGGGAGCTTTCTTT. It is translated as CSVVSLERGAFF.

This chain links TRBV6-2 or TRBV6-3 with TRBJ2-7; the D gene is possibly TRBD1 (5 bases). The ends were cut back, 5 bases at V and 2 bases at J, with 7 bases in the middle. Germline V lookup: CDR1 MNHEY, CDR2 SVGEGT. The CDR3 runs 12 residues. This CDR3 reads CASSDRPYEQYF. CDR3 nucleotide sequence: TGTGCCAGCAGTGACAGACCCTACGAGCAGTACTTC.

The chain uses TRBV11-3 and TRBJ1-2; tentatively, D is TRBD1 (6 bases). This CDR3 contains 12 residues. From germline, CDR1 is SGHNT and CDR2 YENEEA. V gave up 4 bases and J gave up 8 bases, with 11 bases separating them. The chain's CDR3 is CASSSYRDGYTF. CDR3 bases: TGTGCCAGCAGCTCATACAGGGACGGCTACACCTTC.

The gene calls are TRBV3-1 (or the pseudogene TRBV3-2) and TRBJ2-5; 9 bases fit TRBD2. CDR1 is LGHDT, CDR2 YNNKEL, per germline (reference sequence). V lost 3 bases and J lost 2; bases outside the gene matches: 7. The CDR3 length is 16 residues. CDR3 sequence (DNA): TGTGCCAGCAGCCATGGGGAGACTAGCGGACAAGAGACCCAGTACTTC. Translation: CASSHGETSGQETQYF.

The chain recombines TRBV18 with TRBJ2-4, with D possibly TRBD1 on 6 matching bases. The CDR3 length is 13 residues. Germline V gene data show CDR1 as KGHSH and CDR2 as LQKENI. The V end lost 5 bases, the J end lost 8 bases, and 13 bases lay between the germline ends. CDR3 in amino acids: CASSRDNRDIQYF. DNA for the CDR3: TGTGCCAGCTCAAGGGACAATAGGGACATTCAGTACTTC.

The DNA of the CDR3 is TGTGCCAGCACCCTCCCGGGGGAGTACACTGAAGCTTTCTTT. Encoded protein: CASTLPGEYTEAFF. The genes are TRBV28 and TRBJ1-1; a weak D match, TRBD1 (5 bases). Germline V gene sequence: CDR1 MDHEN, CDR2 SYDVKM. This CDR3 spans 14 amino acids. V was trimmed by 7 bases and J by 3 bases, leaving 15 bases between them.

The V and J genes are TRBV7-9 and TRBJ2-7; 9 positions match TRBD1. V shed 6 bases and J 4 bases; nucleotides not matched to a gene: 16. This CDR3 region has 17 residues. Germline V CDR1 and CDR2: SEHNR, FQNEAQ (reference sequence). CDR3 in amino acids: CASSRELAGTGRYEQYF. The CDR3 nucleotides are TGTGCCAGCAGTCGCGAGTTGGCGGGGACAGGGAGGTACGAGCAGTACTTC.

The chain couples TRBV11-3 to TRBJ1-4, with D unclear. V dropped 4 bases and J dropped 5 bases, with 11 bases sitting between them. Germline V gives CDR1 SGHNT, CDR2 YENEEA. The CDR3 is 14 residues long. In DNA, the CDR3 is TGTGCCAGCAGCTATCAACAGACAAATGAAAAACTGTTTTTT. This encodes CASSYQQTNEKLFF.

This sequence joins TRBV18 and TRBJ2-1; D uncertain. Germline CDR1 and CDR2: KGHSH and LQKENI. The CDR3 is 13 residues long. Deletions cut 1 base from V and 4 bases from J, with 5 bases between. The CDR3 DNA reads as TGTGCCAGCTCACCACTTGATTACAATGAGCAGTTCTTC. Translating it yields CASSPLDYNEQFF.

This chain joins TRBV5-1 and TRBJ2-2; possibly TRBD2 for D (5 bases). This CDR3 spans 15 amino acids. Germline-derived CDR1 and CDR2 are SGHRS and YFSETQ. Trimming pared 4 bases from V and 5 bases from J, leaving 15 bases between. The CDR3 spells CASSPPGSGTGELFF. DNA for the CDR3: TGCGCCAGCAGCCCGCCCGGCAGCGGAACCGGGGAGCTGTTTTTT. The full variable domain, completed using reference TRBV5-1 and TRBJ2-2, is KAGVTQTPRYLIKTRGQQVTLSCSPISGHRSVSWYQQTPGQGLQFLFEYFSETQRNKGNFPGRFSGRQFSNSRSEMNVSTLELGDSALYLCASSPPGSGTGELFFGEGSRLTVL.

The chain combines TRBV19 with TRBJ1-1; D not certain. CDR3 length: 16 amino acids. V gave up 7 bases and J gave up 1 base, with 19 bases separating them. CDR1 and CDR2 (germline): LNHDA, SQIVND (reference sequence). Here the CDR3 DNA reads TGTGCCAGTAATCATGGTGGAATGCGGCAGAACACTGAAGCTTTCTTT. Translation: CASNHGGMRQNTEAFF.

This rearrangement joins TRBV6-5 to TRBJ2-2; D perhaps matches TRBD1 (6 bases). V gave up 2 bases and J gave up 5 bases, with 9 bases separating them. The CDR3 totals 14 residues. CDR1 and CDR2 from the germline V gene are MNHEY and SVGAGI. CDR3 coding DNA: TGTGCCAGCAGTTACCAGGGGTTAACCGGGGAGCTGTTTTTT. Translated: CASSYQGLTGELFF.